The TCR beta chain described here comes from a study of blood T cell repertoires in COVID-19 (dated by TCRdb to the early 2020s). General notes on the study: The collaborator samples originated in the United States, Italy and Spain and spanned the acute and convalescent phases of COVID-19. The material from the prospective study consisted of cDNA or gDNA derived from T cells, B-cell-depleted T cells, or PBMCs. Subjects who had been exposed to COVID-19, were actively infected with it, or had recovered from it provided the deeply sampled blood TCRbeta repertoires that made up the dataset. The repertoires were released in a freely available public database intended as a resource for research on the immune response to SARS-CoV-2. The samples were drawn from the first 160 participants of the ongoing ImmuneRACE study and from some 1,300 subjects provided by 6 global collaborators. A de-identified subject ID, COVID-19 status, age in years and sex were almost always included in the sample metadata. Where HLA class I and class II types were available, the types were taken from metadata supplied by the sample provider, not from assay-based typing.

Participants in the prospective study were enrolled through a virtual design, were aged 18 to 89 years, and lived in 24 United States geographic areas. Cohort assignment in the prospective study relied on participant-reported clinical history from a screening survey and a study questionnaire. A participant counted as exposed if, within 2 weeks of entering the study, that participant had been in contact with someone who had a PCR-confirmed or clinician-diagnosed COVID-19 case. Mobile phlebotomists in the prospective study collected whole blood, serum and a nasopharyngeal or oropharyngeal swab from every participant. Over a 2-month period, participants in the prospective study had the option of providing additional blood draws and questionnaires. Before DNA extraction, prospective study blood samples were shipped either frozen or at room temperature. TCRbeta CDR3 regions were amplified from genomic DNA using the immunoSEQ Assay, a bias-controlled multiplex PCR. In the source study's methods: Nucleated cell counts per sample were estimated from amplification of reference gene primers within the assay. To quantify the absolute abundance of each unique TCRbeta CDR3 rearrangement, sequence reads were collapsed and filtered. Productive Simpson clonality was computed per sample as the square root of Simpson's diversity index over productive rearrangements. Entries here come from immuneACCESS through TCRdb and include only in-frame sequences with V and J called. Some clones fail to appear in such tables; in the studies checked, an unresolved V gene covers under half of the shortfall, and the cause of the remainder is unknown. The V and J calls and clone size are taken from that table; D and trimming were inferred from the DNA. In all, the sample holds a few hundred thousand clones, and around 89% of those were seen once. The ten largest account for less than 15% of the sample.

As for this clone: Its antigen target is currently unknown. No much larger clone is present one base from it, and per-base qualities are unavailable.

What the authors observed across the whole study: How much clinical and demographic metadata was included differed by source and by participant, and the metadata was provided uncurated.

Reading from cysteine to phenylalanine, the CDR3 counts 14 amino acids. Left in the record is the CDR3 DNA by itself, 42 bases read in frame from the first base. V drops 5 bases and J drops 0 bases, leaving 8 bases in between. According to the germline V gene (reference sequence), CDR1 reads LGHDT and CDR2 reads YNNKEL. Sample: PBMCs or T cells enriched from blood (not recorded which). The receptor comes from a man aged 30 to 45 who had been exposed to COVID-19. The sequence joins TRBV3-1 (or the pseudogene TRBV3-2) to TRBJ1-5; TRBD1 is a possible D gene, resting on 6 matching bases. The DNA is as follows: TGTGCCAGCAGCTCGGACAGTAGCAATCAGCCCCAGCATTTT. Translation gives CASSSDSSNQPQHF.